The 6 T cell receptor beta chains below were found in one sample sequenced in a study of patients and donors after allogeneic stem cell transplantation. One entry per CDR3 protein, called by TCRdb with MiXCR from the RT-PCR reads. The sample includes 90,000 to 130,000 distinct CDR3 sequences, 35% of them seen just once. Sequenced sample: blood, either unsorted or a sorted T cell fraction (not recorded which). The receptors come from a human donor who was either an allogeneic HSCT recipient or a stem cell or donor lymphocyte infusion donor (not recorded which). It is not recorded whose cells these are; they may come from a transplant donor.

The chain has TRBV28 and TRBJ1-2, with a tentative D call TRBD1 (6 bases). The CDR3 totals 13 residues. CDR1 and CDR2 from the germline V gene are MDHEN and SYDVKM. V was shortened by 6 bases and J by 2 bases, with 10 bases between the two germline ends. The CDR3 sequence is CASRLQGNYGYTF. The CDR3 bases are TGTGCCAGCAGATTACAGGGAAACTATGGCTACACCTTC.

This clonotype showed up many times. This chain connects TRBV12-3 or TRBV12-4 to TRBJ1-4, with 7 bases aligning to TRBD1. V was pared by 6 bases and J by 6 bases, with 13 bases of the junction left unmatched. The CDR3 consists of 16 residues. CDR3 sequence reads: CASSLFRGTAHEKLFF. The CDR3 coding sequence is TGTGCCAGCAGCTTATTCCGCGGGACAGCCCATGAAAAACTGTTTTTT.

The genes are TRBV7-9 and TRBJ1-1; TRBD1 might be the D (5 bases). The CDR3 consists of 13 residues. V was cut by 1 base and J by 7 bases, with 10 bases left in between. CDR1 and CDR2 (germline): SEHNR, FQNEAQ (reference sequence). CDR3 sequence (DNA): TGTGCCAGCAGCTTAGGGGTGGGGCTTGAAGCTTTCTTT. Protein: CASSLGVGLEAFF.

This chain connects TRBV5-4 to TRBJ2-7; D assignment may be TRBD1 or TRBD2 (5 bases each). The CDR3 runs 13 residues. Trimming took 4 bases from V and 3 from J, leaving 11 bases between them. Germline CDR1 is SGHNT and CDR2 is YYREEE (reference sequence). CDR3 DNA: TGTGCCAGCAGCCCGGGACCGTTCTACGAGCAGTACTTC. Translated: CASSPGPFYEQYF.

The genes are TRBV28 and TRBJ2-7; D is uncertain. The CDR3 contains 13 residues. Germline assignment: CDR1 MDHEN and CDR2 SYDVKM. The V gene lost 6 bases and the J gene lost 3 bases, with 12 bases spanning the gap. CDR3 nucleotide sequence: TGTGCCAGCAGCCCGCCTTTGAACTACGAGCAGTACTTC. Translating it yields CASSPPLNYEQYF.

Written as DNA, the CDR3 is TGTGCCAGCAGAGAACAGGGAGGCCTATATAGCAATCAGCCCCAGCATTTT. It is translated as CASREQGGLYSNQPQHF. The chain uses TRBV2 and TRBJ1-5; possible D gene TRBD1, 6 bases. V was pared by 6 bases and J by 0 bases, with 18 bases between. Germline CDR1 SNHLY, CDR2 FYNNEI. The length of the CDR3 is 17 residues.